A selection of T cell receptor beta chains follows, all from one sample in a study of identical twins. MiXCR was run by TCRdb on the 5' RACE reads, yielding one entry per CDR3 protein. The repertoire consists of 650,000 to 750,000 distinct CDR3 sequences, with about 20% occurring once and the leading ten covering over 4%. The sample was also linked to a second study, of T cells expressing NK-cell markers.

Sequenced: PBMCs. The receptors originated from a woman under 30 in good health. CDR3s include the opening cysteine and the closing phenylalanine or tryptophan. D genes are given only for firm matches. Expanded clones are given a class, and other clones once, few, many or no size at all.

>TRBJ2-1|-|13|TRBV20-1|TRBD2
TGCAGTGCTACCGGGGGGTTTTACAATGAGCAGTTCTTC
CSATGGFYNEQFF
>TRBJ2-1|many|13|TRBV24-1|-
TGTGCCACCAGTGATTTTGGGGGGAATGAGCAGTTCTTC
CATSDFGGNEQFF
>TRBJ2-1|-|13|TRBV12-3/TRBV12-4|-
TGTGCCAGCAGTTTCAGCCAGTGCAATGAGCAGTTCTTC
CASSFSQCNEQFF
>TRBJ2-5|-|15|TRBV9|TRBD2
TGTGCCAGCACAGTGGCTGGGACTAAAGAAGAGACCCAGTACTTC
CASTVAGTKEETQYF
>TRBJ1-6|-|13|TRBV20-1|-
TGCAGTGCTGGGACCCATGCGATTTCACCCCTCCACTTT
CSAGTHAISPLHF
>TRBJ1-1|few|13|TRBV29-1|-
TGCAGCGTTGGTACAGGGTTCGACACTGAAGCTTTCTTT
CSVGTGFDTEAFF
>TRBJ2-3|few|20|TRBV15|TRBD2
TGTGCCACCAGCAGAGAAGGAACGAACTTGCTGGGGCTAGCGGTAGATACGCAGTATTTT
CATSREGTNLLGLAVDTQYF
>TRBJ1-3|-|15|TRBV7-2|-
TGTGCCAGCAGCTTCAGGGTGGCTACTGGAAACACCATATATTTT
CASSFRVATGNTIYF
>TRBJ2-4|-|13|TRBV20-1|-
TGCAGTGCTAGTGAGTGGGGAAAAAACATTCAGTACTTC
CSASEWGKNIQYF
>TRBJ2-2|many|13|TRBV7-9|-
TGTGCCAGCAGCTCCTACAACACCGGGGAGCTGTTTTTT
CASSSYNTGELFF
>TRBJ2-7|few|15|TRBV10-3|TRBD1
TGTGCCATCAGTTTACCCGGGACAGGAGCCTACGAGCAGTACTTC
CAISLPGTGAYEQYF
>TRBJ2-2|few|13|TRBV6-2/TRBV6-3|-
TGTGCGTTCCGCGGTGATAACACCGGGGAGCTGTTTTTT
CAFRGDNTGELFF
>TRBJ2-3|-|13|TRBV29-1|-
TGCAGCGTATCAGGACGAGGCACAGATACGCAGTATTTT
CSVSGRGTDTQYF
>TRBJ2-1|-|15|TRBV5-1|TRBD1
TGCGCCAGCAACACCGACAGGGGTGACTACAATGAGCAGTTCTTC
CASNTDRGDYNEQFF
>TRBJ1-1|-|13|TRBV7-3|TRBD1
TGTGCCAGCAGCTTCCAGGGGGAGGGTGAAGCTTTCTTT
CASSFQGEGEAFF
>TRBJ2-1|many|16|TRBV11-2|-
TGTGCCAGCAGCTTAAGAAGACAGGACACCTACAATGAGCAGTTCTTC
CASSLRRQDTYNEQFF